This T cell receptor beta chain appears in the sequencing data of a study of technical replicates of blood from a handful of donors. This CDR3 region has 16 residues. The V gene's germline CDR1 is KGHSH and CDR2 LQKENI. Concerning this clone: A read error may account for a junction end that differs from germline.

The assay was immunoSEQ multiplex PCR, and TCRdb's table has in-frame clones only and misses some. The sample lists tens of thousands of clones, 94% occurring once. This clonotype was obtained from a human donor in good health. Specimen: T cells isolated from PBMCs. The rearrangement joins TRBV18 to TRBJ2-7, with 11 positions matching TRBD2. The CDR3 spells CASSRLAGTSSYAQYF. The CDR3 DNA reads TGTGCCAGCTCACGACTAGCGGGGACTAGCTCATACGCGCAGTACTTC. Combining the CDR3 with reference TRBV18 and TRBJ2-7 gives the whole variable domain NAGVMQNPRHLVRRRGQEARLRCSPMKGHSHVYWYRQLPEEGLKFMVYLQKENIIDESGMPKERFSAEFPKEGPSILRIQQVVRGDSAAYFCASSRLAGTSSYAQYFGPGTRLTVT.